This T cell receptor (beta chain) was sequenced in a study of CD8+ T cells in alopecia areata. The germline V gene encodes CDR1 GTSNPN and CDR2 SVGIG (reference sequence). CDR3 length: 14 amino acids. V was trimmed by 1 base and J by 3 bases, leaving 10 bases between them. Specified treatment: oral pan-JAK inhibitor, 5-10 mg twice daily. RNA, once extracted, was reverse transcribed into cDNA for use as the sequencing template. TCRdb's copy holds only in-frame clones and misses some; the assay was immunoSEQ multiplex PCR. The sample lists about 120,000 clones, 50% to 75% occurring once. V is TRBV30 and J is TRBJ1-5; D is unclear. Sequences were derived from CD8+ T cells sorted from blood, sampled at week 4, from a patient treated with tofacitinib. The TCR originated in a human donor with alopecia areata. CDR3 in amino acids: CAWSGGVDNQPQHF. For the CDR3, the DNA is TGTGCCTGGAGTGGAGGAGTTGACAATCAGCCCCAGCATTTT.